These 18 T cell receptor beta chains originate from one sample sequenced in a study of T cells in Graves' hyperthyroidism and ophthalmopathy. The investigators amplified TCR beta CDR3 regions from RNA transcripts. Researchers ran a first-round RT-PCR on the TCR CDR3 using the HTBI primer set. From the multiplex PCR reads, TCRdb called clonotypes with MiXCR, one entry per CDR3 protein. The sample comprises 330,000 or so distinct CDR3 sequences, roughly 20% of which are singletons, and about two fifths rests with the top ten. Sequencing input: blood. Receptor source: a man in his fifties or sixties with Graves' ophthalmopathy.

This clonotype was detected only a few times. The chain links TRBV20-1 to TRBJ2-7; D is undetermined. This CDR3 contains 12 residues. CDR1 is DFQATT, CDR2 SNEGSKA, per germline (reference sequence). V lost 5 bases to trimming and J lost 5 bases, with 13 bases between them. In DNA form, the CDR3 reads TGCAGTGCTCCCAGGTCTTCTAACGAGCAGTACTTC. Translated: CSAPRSSNEQYF.

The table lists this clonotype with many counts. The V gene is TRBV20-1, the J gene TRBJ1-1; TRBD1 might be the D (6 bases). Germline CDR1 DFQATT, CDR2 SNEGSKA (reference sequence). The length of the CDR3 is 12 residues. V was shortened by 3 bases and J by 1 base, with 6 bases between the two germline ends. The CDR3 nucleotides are TGCAGTGCTAGGACAGGGAACACTGAAGCTTTCTTT. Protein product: CSARTGNTEAFF.

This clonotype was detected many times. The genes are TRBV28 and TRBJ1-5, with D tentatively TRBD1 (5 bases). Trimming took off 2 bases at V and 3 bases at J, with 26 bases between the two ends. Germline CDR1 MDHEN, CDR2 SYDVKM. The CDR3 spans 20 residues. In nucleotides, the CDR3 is TGTGCCAGCAGTTTAATGGTTCCCCTCTTTAGGGGACGGGACAATCAGCCCCAGCATTTT. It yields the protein CASSLMVPLFRGRDNQPQHF.

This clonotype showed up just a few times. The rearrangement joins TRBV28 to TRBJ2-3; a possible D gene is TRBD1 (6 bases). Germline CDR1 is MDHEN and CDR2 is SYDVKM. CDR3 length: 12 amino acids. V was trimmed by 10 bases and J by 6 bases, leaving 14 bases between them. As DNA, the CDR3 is TGTGCCACCCAAAGGGGGTGGGATACGCAGTATTTT. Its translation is CATQRGWDTQYF.

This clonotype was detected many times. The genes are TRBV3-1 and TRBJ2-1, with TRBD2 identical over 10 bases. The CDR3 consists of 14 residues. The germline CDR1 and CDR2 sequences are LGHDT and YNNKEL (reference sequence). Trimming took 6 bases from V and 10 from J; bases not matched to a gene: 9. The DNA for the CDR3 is TGTGCCAGCAGACCGCGGGGACTAGCGACCGAGCAGTTCTTC. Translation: CASRPRGLATEQFF.

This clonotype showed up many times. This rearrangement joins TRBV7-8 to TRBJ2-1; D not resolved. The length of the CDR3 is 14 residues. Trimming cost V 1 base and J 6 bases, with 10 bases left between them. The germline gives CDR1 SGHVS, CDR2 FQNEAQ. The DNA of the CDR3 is TGTGCCAGCAGCTTAGAATTAGGGTTCAATGAGCAGTTCTTC. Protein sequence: CASSLELGFNEQFF.

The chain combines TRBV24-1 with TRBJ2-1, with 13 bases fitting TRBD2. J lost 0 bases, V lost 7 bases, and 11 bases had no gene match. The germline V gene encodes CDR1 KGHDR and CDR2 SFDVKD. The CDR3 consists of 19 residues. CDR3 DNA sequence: TGTGCCACCAGGGGCCCCGGGACTAGCGGGACCCGCTCCTACAATGAGCAGTTCTTC. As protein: CATRGPGTSGTRSYNEQFF.

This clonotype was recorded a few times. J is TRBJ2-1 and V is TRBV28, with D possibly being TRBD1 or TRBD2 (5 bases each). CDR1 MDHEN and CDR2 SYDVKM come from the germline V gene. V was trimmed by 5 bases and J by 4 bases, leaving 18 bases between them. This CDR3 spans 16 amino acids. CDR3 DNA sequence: TGTGCCAGCAGTCCGCCCCTCAGGGACGAATACAATGAGCAGTTCTTC. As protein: CASSPPLRDEYNEQFF.

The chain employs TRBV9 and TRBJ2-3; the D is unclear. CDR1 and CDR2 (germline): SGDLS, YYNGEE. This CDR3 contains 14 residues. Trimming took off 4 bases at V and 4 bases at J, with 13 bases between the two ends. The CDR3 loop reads CASSFGRQSDTQYF. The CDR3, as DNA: TGTGCCAGCAGCTTCGGGCGCCAATCAGATACGCAGTATTTT.

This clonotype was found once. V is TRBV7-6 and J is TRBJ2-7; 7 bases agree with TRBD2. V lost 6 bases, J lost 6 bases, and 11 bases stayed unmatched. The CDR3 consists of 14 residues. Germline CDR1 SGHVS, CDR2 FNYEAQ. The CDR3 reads CASRLNLGEGEQYF. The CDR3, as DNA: TGTGCCAGCAGACTAAACCTAGGGGAGGGCGAGCAGTACTTC. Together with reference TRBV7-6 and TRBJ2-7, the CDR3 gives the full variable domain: GAGVSQSPRYKVTKRGQDVALRCDPISGHVSLYWYRQALGQGPEFLTYFNYEAQQDKSGLPNDRFSAERPEGSISTLTIQRTEQRDSAMYRCASRLNLGEGEQYFGPGTRLTVT.

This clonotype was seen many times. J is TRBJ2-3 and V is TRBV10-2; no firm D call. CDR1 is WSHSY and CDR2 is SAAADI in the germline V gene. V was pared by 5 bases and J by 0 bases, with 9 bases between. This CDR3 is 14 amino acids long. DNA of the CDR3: TGCGCCAGCAGTTGGGCAGGAAGCACAGATACGCAGTATTTT. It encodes CASSWAGSTDTQYF.

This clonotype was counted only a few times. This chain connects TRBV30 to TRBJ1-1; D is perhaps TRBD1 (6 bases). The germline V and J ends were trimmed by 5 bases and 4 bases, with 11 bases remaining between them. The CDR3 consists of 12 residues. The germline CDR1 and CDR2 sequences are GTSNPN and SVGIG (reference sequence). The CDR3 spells CAWGDISTEAFF. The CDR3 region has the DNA TGTGCCTGGGGGGACATCAGCACTGAAGCTTTCTTT.

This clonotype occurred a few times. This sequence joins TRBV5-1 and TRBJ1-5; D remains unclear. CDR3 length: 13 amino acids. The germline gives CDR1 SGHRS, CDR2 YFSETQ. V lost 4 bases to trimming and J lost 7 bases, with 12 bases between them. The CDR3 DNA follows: TGCGCCAGCAGCATAAGGTCGGGGCAGCCCCAGCATTTT. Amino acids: CASSIRSGQPQHF.

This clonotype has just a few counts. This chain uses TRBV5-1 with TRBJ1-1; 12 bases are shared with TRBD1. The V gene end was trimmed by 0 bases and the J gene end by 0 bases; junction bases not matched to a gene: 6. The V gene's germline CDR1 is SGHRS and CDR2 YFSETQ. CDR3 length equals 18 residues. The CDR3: CASSLAGQGAGMNTEAFF. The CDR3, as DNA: TGCGCCAGCAGCTTGGCGGGACAGGGGGCTGGAATGAACACTGAAGCTTTCTTT. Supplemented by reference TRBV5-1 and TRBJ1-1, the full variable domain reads KAGVTQTPRYLIKTRGQQVTLSCSPISGHRSVSWYQQTPGQGLQFLFEYFSETQRNKGNFPGRFSGRQFSNSRSEMNVSTLELGDSALYLCASSLAGQGAGMNTEAFFGQGTRLTVV.

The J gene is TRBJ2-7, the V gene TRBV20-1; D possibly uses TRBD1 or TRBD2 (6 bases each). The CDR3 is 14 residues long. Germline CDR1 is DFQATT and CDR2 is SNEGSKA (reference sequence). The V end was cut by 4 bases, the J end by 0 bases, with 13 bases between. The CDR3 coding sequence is TGCAGTGCTACGCTCGAGGGGGGCTCCTACGAGCAGTACTTC. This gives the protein CSATLEGGSYEQYF.

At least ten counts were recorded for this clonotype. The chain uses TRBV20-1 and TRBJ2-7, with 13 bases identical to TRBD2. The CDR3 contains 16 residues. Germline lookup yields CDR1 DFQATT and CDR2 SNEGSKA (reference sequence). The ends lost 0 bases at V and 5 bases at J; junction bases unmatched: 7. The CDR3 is CSARDPGLAGHDEQYF. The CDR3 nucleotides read TGCAGTGCTAGAGACCCGGGACTAGCGGGACACGACGAGCAGTACTTC.

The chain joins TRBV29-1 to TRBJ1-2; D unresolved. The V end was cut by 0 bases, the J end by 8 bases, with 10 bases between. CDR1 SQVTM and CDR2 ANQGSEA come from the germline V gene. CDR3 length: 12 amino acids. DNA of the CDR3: TGCAGCGTTGAAGAGGGAGGGTGGGGCTACACCTTC. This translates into CSVEEGGWGYTF.

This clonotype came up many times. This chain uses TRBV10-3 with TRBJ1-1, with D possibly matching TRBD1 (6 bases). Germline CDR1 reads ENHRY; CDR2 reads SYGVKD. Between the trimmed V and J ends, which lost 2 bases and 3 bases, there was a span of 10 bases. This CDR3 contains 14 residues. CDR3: CAISEVGADTEAFF. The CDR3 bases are TGTGCCATCAGTGAGGTGGGGGCGGACACTGAAGCTTTCTTT.